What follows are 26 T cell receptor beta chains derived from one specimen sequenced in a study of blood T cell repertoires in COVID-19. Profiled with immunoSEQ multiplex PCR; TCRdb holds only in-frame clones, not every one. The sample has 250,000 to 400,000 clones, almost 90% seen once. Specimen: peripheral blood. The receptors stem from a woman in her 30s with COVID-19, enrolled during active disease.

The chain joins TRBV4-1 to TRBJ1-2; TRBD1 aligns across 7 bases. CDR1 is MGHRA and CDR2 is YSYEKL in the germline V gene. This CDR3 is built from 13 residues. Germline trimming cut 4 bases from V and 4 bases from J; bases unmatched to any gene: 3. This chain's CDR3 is CASSLGTAYGYTF. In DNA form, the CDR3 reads TGCGCCAGCAGCCTAGGGACAGCCTATGGCTACACCTTC.

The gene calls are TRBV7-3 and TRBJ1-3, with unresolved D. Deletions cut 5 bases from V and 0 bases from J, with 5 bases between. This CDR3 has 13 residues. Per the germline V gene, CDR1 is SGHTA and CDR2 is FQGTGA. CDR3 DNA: TGTGCCAGCAGCCCCCGCTCTGGAAACACCATATATTTT. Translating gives CASSPRSGNTIYF.

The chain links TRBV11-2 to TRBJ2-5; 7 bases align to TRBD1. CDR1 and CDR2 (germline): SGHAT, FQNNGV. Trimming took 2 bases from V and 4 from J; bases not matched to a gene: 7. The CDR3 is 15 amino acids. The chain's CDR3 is CASSLNPGGRETQYF. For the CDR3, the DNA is TGTGCCAGCAGCTTAAACCCAGGGGGAAGAGAGACCCAGTACTTC.

For the CDR3, the DNA is TGTGCCAGCAGCGTCGGGACAGGGGCCAACACCGGGGAGCTGTTTTTT. Its protein product is CASSVGTGANTGELFF. The chain uses TRBV9 and TRBJ2-2; 10 positions agree with TRBD1. J lost 2 bases, V lost 2 bases, and 3 bases had no gene match. Germline CDR1 is SGDLS and CDR2 is YYNGEE. This CDR3 is 16 amino acids long. Full variable domain (remainder filled in from reference TRBV9 and TRBJ2-2): DSGVTQTPKHLITATGQRVTLRCSPRSGDLSVYWYQQSLDQGLQFLIQYYNGEERAKGNILERFSAQQFPDLHSELNLSSLELGDSALYFCASSVGTGANTGELFFGEGSRLTVL.

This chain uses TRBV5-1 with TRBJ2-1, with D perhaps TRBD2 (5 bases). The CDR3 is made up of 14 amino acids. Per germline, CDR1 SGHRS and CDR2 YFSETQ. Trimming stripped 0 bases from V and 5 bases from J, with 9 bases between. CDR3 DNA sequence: TGCGCCAGCAGCTTGGAGCGGAGAAACAATGAGCAGTTCTTC. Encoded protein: CASSLERRNNEQFF. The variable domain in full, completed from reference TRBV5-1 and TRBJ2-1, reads KAGVTQTPRYLIKTRGQQVTLSCSPISGHRSVSWYQQTPGQGLQFLFEYFSETQRNKGNFPGRFSGRQFSNSRSEMNVSTLELGDSALYLCASSLERRNNEQFFGPGTRLTVL.

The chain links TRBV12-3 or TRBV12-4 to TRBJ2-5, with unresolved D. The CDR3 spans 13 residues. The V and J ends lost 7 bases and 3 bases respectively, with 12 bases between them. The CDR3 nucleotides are TGTGCCAGCACCTCACCCCGGGAAGAGACCCAGTACTTC. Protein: CASTSPREETQYF.

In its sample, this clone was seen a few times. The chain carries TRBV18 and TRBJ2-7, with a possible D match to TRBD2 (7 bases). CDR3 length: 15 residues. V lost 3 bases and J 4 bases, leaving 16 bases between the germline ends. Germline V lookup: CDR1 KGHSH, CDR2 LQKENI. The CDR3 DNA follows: TGTGCCAGCTCACCGGCGCGGGGGCGGGAGTACGAGCAGTACTTC. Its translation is CASSPARGREYEQYF.

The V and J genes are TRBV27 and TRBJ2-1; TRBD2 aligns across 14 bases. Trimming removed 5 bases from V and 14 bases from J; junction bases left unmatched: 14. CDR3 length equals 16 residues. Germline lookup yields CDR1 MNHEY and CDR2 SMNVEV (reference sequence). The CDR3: CASSPLRGTSGGGEFF. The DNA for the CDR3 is TGTGCCAGCAGTCCCTTACGGGGGACTAGCGGGGGTGGGGAGTTCTTC.

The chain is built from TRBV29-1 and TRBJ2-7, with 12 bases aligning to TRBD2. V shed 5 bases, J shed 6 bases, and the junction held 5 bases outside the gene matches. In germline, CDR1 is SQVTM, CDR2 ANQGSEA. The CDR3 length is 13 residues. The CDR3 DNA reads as TGCAGCGTTCTAGCGGGAGGGCCCGGCGAGCAGTACTTC. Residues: CSVLAGGPGEQYF.

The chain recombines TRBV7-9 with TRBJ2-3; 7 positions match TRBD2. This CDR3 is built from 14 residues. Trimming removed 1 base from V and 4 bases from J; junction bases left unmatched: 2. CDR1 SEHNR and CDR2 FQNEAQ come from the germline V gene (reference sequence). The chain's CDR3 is CASSLGLAADTQYF. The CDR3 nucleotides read TGTGCCAGCAGCTTAGGACTAGCCGCAGATACGCAGTATTTT.

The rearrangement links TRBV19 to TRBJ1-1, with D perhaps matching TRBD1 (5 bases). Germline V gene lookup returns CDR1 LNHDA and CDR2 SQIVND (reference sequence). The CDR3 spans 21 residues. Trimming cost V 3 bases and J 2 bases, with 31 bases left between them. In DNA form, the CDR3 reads TGTGCCAGTAGTATTCCACCGCCGACAGTCATTTCGCAGGCCCGCAACACTGAAGCTTTCTTT. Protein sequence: CASSIPPPTVISQARNTEAFF.

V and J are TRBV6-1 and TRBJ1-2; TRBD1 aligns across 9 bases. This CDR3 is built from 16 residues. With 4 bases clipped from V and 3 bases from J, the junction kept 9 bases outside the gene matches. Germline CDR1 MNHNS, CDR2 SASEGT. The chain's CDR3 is CASSVTPGQGYYGYTF. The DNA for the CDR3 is TGTGCCAGCAGTGTGACCCCGGGACAGGGTTACTATGGCTACACCTTC.

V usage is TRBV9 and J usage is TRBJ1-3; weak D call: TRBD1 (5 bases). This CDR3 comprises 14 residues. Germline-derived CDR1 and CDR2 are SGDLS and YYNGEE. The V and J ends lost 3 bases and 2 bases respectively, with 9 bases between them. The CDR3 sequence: CASSETGTGNTIYF. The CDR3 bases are TGTGCCAGCAGCGAAACAGGTACTGGAAACACCATATATTTT.

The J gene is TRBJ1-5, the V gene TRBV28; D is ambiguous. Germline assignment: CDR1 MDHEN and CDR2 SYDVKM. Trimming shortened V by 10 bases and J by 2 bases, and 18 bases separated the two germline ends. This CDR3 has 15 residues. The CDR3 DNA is TGTGCCACCACGGGTCTTACTAACGGCAATCAGCCCCAGCATTTT. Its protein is CATTGLTNGNQPQHF.

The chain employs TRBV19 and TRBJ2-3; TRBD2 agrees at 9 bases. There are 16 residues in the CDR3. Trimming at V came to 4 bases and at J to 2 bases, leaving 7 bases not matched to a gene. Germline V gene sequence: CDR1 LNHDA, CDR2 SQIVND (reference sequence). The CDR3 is CASSKFPGLATDTQYF. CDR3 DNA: TGTGCCAGTAGTAAATTTCCGGGACTAGCCACAGATACGCAGTATTTT.

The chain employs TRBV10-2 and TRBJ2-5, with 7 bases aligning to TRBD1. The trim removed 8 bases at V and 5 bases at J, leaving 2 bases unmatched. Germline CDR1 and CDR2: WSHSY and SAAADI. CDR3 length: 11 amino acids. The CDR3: CASSQGETQYF. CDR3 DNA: TGCGCCAGCTCACAGGGGGAGACCCAGTACTTC.

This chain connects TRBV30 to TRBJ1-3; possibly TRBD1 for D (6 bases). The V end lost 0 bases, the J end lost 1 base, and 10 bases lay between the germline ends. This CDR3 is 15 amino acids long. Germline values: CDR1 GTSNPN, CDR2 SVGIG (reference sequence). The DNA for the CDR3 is TGTGCCTGGAGTGTACAGGGATGGTCTGGAAACACCATATATTTT. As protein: CAWSVQGWSGNTIYF. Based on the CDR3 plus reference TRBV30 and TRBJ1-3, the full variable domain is SQTIHQWPATLVQPVGSPLSLECTVEGTSNPNLYWYRQAAGRGLQLLFYSVGIGQISSEVPQNLSASRPQDRQFILSSKKLLLSDSGFYLCAWSVQGWSGNTIYFGEGSWLTVV.

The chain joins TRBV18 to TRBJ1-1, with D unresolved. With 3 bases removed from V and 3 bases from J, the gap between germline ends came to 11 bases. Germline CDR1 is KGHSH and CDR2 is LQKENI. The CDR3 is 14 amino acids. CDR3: CASSPAGSDTEAFF. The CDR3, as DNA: TGTGCCAGCTCACCGGCCGGGTCGGACACTGAAGCTTTCTTT.

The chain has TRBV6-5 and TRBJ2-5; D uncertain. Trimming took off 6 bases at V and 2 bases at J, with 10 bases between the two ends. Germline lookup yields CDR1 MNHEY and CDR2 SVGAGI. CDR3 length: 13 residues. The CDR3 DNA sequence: TGTGCCAGCAGCCGGAGTTTTCAAGAGACCCAGTACTTC. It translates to CASSRSFQETQYF.

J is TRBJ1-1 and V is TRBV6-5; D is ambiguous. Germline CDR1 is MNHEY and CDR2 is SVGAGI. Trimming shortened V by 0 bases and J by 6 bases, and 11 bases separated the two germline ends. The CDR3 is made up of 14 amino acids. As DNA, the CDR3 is TGTGCCAGCAGTTACTCGACCTGGGAGGCTGAAGCTTTCTTT. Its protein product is CASSYSTWEAEAFF.

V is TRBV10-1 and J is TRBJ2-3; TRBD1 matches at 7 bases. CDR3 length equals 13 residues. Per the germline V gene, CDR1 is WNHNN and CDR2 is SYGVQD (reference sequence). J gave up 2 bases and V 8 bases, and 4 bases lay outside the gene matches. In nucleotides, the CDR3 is TGCGCCAGCGTGGGACAGCTCACAGATACGCAGTATTTT. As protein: CASVGQLTDTQYF.

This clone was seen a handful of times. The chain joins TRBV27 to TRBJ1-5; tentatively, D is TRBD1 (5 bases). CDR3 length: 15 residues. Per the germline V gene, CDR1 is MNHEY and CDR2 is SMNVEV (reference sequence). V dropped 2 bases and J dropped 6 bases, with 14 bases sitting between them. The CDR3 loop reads CASSLSGGVLQPQHF. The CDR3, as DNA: TGTGCCAGCAGTTTAAGTGGGGGGGTCCTTCAGCCCCAGCATTTT.

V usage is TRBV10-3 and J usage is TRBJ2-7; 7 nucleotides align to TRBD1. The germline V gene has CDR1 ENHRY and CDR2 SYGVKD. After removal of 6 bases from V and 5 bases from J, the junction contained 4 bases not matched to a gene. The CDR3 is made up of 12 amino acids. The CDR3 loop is CAISDRADEQYF. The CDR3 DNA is TGTGCCATCAGCGACAGGGCCGACGAGCAGTACTTC.

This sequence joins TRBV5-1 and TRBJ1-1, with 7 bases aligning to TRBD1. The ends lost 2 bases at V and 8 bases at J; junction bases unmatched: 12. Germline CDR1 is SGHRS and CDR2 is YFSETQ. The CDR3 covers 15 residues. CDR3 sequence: CASSFWGQGVSEAFF. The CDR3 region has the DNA TGCGCCAGCAGCTTTTGGGGGCAGGGGGTAAGCGAAGCTTTCTTT.

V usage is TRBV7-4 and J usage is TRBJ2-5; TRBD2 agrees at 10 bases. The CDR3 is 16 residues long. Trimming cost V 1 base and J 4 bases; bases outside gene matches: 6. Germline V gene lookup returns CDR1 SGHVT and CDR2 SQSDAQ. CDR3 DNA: TGTGCCAGCAGCTTAGTTTTAGCGGGAGGAGGAGAGACCCAGTACTTC. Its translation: CASSLVLAGGGETQYF.

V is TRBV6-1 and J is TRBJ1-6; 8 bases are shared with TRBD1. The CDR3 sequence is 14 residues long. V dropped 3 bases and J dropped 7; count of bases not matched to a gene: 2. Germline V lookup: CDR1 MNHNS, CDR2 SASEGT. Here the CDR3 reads CASSEGQENSPLHF. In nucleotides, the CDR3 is TGTGCCAGCAGTGAGGGACAGGAGAATTCACCCCTCCACTTT.